The 19 T cell receptor beta chains below were found in one sample sequenced in a study of shared clonotypes between healthy human individuals. TCRdb's copy holds only in-frame clones and misses some; the assay was immunoSEQ multiplex PCR. The data hold about 1.4 million clones, with around 95% observed a single time. What was sequenced was naive CD4+ T cells sorted from blood. Subset meaning: CD45RA+ positively selected. The receptors were sampled from a man aged 25 to 45 in good health.

The rearrangement links TRBV7-9 to TRBJ1-2; TRBD1 matches 8 bases. Per germline, CDR1 SEHNR and CDR2 FQNEAQ (reference sequence). The CDR3 runs 14 residues. The ends lost 1 base at V and 4 bases at J; junction bases unmatched: 2. CDR3 nucleotide sequence: TGTGCCAGCAGCTTAGGGACAGGGTCCTATGGCTACACCTTC. Amino acids: CASSLGTGSYGYTF.

V and J are TRBV10-3 and TRBJ1-3; unclear D gene. The CDR3 consists of 13 residues. V lost 8 bases and J lost 7, with 15 bases in between. Germline V CDR1 and CDR2: ENHRY, SYGVKD. CDR3 loop: CAIGSIGGNTIYF. The CDR3 coding sequence is TGTGCCATCGGTTCGATAGGAGGGAACACCATATATTTT.

This clone has a single count. The chain carries TRBV5-1 and TRBJ2-3, with 7 bases aligning to TRBD1. The length of the CDR3 is 14 residues. The V segment lost 1 base and the J segment 6 bases; nucleotides outside the gene matches: 5. CDR1 is SGHRS, CDR2 YFSETQ, per germline. In DNA, the CDR3 is TGCGCCAGCAGCTTGAGACAGGGCGATGATACGCAGTATTTT. It specifies CASSLRQGDDTQYF.

In this sample, this clone turned up once. The chain combines TRBV28 with TRBJ2-1, with TRBD1 identical over 9 bases. The V gene end was trimmed by 3 bases and the J gene end by 3 bases; junction bases not matched to a gene: 3. From germline, CDR1 is MDHEN and CDR2 SYDVKM. The CDR3 contains 15 residues. DNA of the CDR3: TGTGCCAGCAGTTTTTGGGACAGGGACTACAATGAGCAGTTCTTC. Amino acids: CASSFWDRDYNEQFF.

The gene calls are TRBV1 and TRBJ2-5; TRBD2 reflects the table's D call only, with no check against the DNA. TRBV1 is given as a pseudogene. This CDR3 has 19 residues. CDR3 coding DNA: TGCACCAGCAGCCCTCCTACTAGCGGGAGTTGGGGCGGAAAAGAGACCCAGTACTTC. Amino acid sequence: CTSSPPTSGSWGGKETQYF.

The chain uses TRBV19 and TRBJ1-5; a weak D match, TRBD1 (6 bases). The V and J ends lost 4 bases and 6 bases respectively, with 19 bases between them. The CDR3 is 16 residues long. CDR1 and CDR2 from the germline V gene are LNHDA and SQIVND (reference sequence). The CDR3 DNA reads as TGTGCCAGTAGTAACGTTCTGGGGGGCCGTTTTCAGCCCCAGCATTTT. Protein: CASSNVLGGRFQPQHF.

This chain uses TRBV20-1 with TRBJ2-1; no firm D call. CDR3 length equals 11 residues. Germline V gene sequence: CDR1 DFQATT, CDR2 SNEGSKA (reference sequence). Trimming cost V 6 bases and J 7 bases, with 10 bases left between them. The CDR3 region has the DNA TGCAGTGCCCGGACGCGGAATGAGCAGTTCTTC. Translating gives CSARTRNEQFF.

CDR3 nucleotides: TGTGCCAGCAGCCCAGGAGGTCTAGCGGGAGGCGGTGAGCAGTTCTTC. This sequence encodes CASSPGGLAGGGEQFF. The chain carries TRBV9 and TRBJ2-1, with 11 bases that match TRBD2. Unmatched junction bases numbered 12, after V lost 4 bases and J lost 9 bases. This CDR3 is 16 amino acids long. Germline CDR1 SGDLS, CDR2 YYNGEE.

This clone has just one count. The chain combines TRBV6-5 with TRBJ2-1; D is perhaps TRBD2 (6 bases). The CDR3 consists of 14 residues. With 0 bases removed from V and 5 bases from J, the gap between germline ends came to 8 bases. The germline V gene encodes CDR1 MNHEY and CDR2 SVGAGI. In DNA, the CDR3 is TGTGCCAGCAGTTACTCGGTAGCGGACAATGAGCAGTTCTTC. Encoded protein: CASSYSVADNEQFF.

As regards this clone: Different DNA sequences within this sample yield the same CDR3. This chain joins TRBV6-5 and TRBJ2-6; the D gene is possibly TRBD2 (5 bases). V was shortened by 1 base and J by 3 bases, with 10 bases between the two germline ends. The CDR3 is 16 residues long. CDR1 is MNHEY, CDR2 SVGAGI, per germline. The CDR3 bases are TGTGCCAGCAGTTACTTCTTGGGGAGTGGGGCCAACGTCCTGACTTTC. This encodes CASSYFLGSGANVLTF.

V gene TRBV12-5 combines with J gene TRBJ1-4, with TRBD1 matching 7 bases. Looked up from germline, CDR1 is LGHNT and CDR2 is FRNRAP. This CDR3 spans 12 amino acids. With 9 bases clipped from V and 14 bases from J, the junction kept 12 bases outside the gene matches. CDR3 in DNA: TGTGCTAGGTCCTCTCGGGGACAGCAGCTGTTTTTT. Amino acids: CARSSRGQQLFF.

V gene TRBV28 combines with J gene TRBJ1-5; perhaps TRBD1 as D (5 bases). V gave up 4 bases and J gave up 12 bases, with 7 bases separating them. The CDR3 runs 10 residues. Germline CDR1 reads MDHEN; CDR2 reads SYDVKM. CDR3 loop: CASSSQGQHF. The CDR3 DNA sequence: TGTGCCAGCAGTTCTCAGGGCCAGCATTTT.

The V and J genes are TRBV15 and TRBJ2-3, with D perhaps matching TRBD1 or TRBD2 (5 bases each). V was cut by 1 base and J by 2 bases, with 7 bases left in between. Germline V gives CDR1 LNHNV, CDR2 YYDKDF (reference sequence). The CDR3 has 14 amino acids. The CDR3 nucleotides are TGTGCCACCAGCAGAGGGGACCACACAGATACGCAGTATTTT. Translation: CATSRGDHTDTQYF. Full variable domain (rest looked up from reference TRBV15 and TRBJ2-3): DAMVIQNPRYQVTQFGKPVTLSCSQTLNHNVMYWYQQKSSQAPKLLFHYYDKDFNNEADTPDNFQSRRPNTSFCFLDIRSPGLGDTAMYLCATSRGDHTDTQYFGPGTRLTVL.

The V call is TRBV7-9, the J call TRBJ2-1; TRBD2 agrees at 10 bases. Trimming cost V 3 bases and J 6 bases; bases outside gene matches: 5. CDR3 length: 15 amino acids. Germline CDR1 and CDR2: SEHNR and FQNEAQ (reference sequence). The CDR3 is CASSFLAGASNEQFF. As DNA, the CDR3 is TGTGCCAGCAGCTTCCTAGCGGGAGCATCCAATGAGCAGTTCTTC.

The V and J genes are TRBV7-9 and TRBJ2-7; D is possibly TRBD1 (5 bases). V lost 7 bases and J lost 3, with 13 bases in between. Germline V gene sequence: CDR1 SEHNR, CDR2 FQNEAQ (reference sequence). This CDR3 is built from 13 residues. CDR3: CASTSTGRYEQYF. Written as DNA, the CDR3 is TGTGCCAGCACCTCCACAGGACGCTACGAGCAGTACTTC.

The chain has TRBV28 and TRBJ2-1; D is unresolved. V shed 3 bases and J shed 12 bases, with 15 bases lying between them. CDR3 length equals 13 residues. In germline, CDR1 is MDHEN, CDR2 SYDVKM. In nucleotides, the CDR3 is TGTGCCAGCAGTTTCAGGCTCCCGGCGCGGCAGTTCTTC. Translation: CASSFRLPARQFF. Combining the CDR3 with reference TRBV28 and TRBJ2-1 gives the whole variable domain DVKVTQSSRYLVKRTGEKVFLECVQDMDHENMFWYRQDPGLGLRLIYFSYDVKMKEKGDIPEGYSVSREKKERFSLILESASTNQTSMYLCASSFRLPARQFFGPGTRLTVL.

The J gene is TRBJ1-5, the V gene TRBV7-9, with 7 nucleotides matching TRBD1. The V gene's germline CDR1 is SEHNR and CDR2 FQNEAQ (reference sequence). The CDR3 spans 14 residues. V was pared by 5 bases and J by 1 base, with 2 bases of the junction left unmatched. In DNA form, the CDR3 reads TGTGCCAGCAGCGTACAGGGGAGCAATCAGCCCCAGCATTTT. Its translation is CASSVQGSNQPQHF.

V and J are TRBV11-2 and TRBJ2-3; 12 positions match TRBD1. The CDR3 loop spans 17 amino acids. Germline V gene lookup returns CDR1 SGHAT and CDR2 FQNNGV. J was trimmed by 7 bases and V by 2 bases; bases with no gene match: 10. For the CDR3, the DNA is TGTGCCAGCAGCTTACGCCGCGCGGGACAGGGGGCGAATACGCAGTATTTT. Translating it yields CASSLRRAGQGANTQYF.

CDR3 sequence (DNA): TGCAGCGTTCTCCGTAAGAGGACAGGGGGGACAGATACGCAGTATTTT. This codes for CSVLRKRTGGTDTQYF. The chain has TRBV29-1 and TRBJ2-3; TRBD1 matches 10 bases. J was trimmed by 3 bases and V by 5 bases; bases with no gene match: 11. The CDR3 contains 16 residues. Germline V gives CDR1 SQVTM, CDR2 ANQGSEA.